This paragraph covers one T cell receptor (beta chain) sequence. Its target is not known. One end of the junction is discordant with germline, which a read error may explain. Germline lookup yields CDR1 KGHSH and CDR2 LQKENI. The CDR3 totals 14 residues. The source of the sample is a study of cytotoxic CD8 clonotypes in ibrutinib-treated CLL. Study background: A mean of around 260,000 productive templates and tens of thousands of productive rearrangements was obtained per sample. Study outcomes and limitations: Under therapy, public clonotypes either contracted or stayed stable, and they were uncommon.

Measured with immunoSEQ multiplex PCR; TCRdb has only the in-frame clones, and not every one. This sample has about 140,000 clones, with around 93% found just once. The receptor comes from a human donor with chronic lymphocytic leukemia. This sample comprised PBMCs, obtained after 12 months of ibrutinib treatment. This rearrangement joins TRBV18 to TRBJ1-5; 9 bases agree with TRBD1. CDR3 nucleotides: TGTGCCAGCTCGCCACAGGGGGCCGGGCAGCCCCAGCATTTT. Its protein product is CASSPQGAGQPQHF.